This T cell receptor (beta chain) was found in a study of T cells after yellow fever vaccination. In this sample, this clonotype turned up a few times. J lost 2 bases, V lost 4 bases, and 5 bases had no gene match. The CDR3 contains 14 residues. TCRdb redid the calling of the 5' RACE reads with MiXCR, one entry per CDR3 protein. In the table there are about 300,000 distinct CDR3 sequences, approximately 4% of which are singletons. The receptor was derived from a man between 18 and 35 years old who received the YFV17D yellow fever vaccine. V gene TRBV12-3 or TRBV12-4 combines with J gene TRBJ2-7; TRBD1 agrees at 7 bases. Sequencing used PBMCs, obtained 5 days after the yellow fever booster vaccination. CDR3 loop: CASSSSTGAYEQYF. CDR3 DNA sequence: TGTGCCAGCAGTTCATCAACAGGGGCCTACGAGCAGTACTTC.